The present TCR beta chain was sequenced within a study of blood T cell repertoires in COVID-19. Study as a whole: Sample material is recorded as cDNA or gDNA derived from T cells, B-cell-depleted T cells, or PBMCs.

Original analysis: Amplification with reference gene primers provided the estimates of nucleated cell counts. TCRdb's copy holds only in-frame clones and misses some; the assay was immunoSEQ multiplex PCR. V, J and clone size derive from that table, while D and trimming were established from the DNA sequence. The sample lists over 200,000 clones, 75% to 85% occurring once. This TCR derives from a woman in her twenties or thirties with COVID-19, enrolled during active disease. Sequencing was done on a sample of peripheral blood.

The CDR3 sequence: CASSITSFPSSYNEQFF. Here the CDR3 DNA reads TGTGCCAGTAGTATTACTTCGTTTCCGAGCTCCTACAATGAGCAGTTCTTC. The chain employs TRBV19 and TRBJ2-1; D not resolved. In germline, CDR1 is LNHDA, CDR2 SQIVND (reference sequence). The CDR3 runs 17 residues. V gave up 3 bases and J gave up 0 bases, with 15 bases separating them.